This T cell receptor beta chain comes out of a study of Graves' ophthalmopathy and Graves' hyperthyroidism. This clonotype was counted at least ten times. From RNA, the CDR3 regions of TCR beta chains were amplified and sequenced. Second-round multiplex PCR followed a first-round RT-PCR using HTBI primers. TCRdb processed the multiplex PCR reads anew with MiXCR; each CDR3 protein has one entry. Among 1 million to 1.3 million distinct CDR3 sequences listed, around a third were seen once. Trimming shortened V by 6 bases and J by 2 bases, and 14 bases separated the two germline ends. This CDR3 is built from 15 residues. The germline gives CDR1 DFQATT, CDR2 SNEGSKA (reference sequence).

The rearrangement joins TRBV20-1 to TRBJ2-6; D may be TRBD1 (5 bases). Source material: peripheral blood or thyroid tissue (not recorded which). This receptor was identified in an adult man with Graves' hyperthyroidism. The CDR3 DNA reads as TGCAGTGCCCAGCCGGCCAGGGCTGGGGCCAACGTCCTGACTTTC. Amino acids: CSAQPARAGANVLTF.